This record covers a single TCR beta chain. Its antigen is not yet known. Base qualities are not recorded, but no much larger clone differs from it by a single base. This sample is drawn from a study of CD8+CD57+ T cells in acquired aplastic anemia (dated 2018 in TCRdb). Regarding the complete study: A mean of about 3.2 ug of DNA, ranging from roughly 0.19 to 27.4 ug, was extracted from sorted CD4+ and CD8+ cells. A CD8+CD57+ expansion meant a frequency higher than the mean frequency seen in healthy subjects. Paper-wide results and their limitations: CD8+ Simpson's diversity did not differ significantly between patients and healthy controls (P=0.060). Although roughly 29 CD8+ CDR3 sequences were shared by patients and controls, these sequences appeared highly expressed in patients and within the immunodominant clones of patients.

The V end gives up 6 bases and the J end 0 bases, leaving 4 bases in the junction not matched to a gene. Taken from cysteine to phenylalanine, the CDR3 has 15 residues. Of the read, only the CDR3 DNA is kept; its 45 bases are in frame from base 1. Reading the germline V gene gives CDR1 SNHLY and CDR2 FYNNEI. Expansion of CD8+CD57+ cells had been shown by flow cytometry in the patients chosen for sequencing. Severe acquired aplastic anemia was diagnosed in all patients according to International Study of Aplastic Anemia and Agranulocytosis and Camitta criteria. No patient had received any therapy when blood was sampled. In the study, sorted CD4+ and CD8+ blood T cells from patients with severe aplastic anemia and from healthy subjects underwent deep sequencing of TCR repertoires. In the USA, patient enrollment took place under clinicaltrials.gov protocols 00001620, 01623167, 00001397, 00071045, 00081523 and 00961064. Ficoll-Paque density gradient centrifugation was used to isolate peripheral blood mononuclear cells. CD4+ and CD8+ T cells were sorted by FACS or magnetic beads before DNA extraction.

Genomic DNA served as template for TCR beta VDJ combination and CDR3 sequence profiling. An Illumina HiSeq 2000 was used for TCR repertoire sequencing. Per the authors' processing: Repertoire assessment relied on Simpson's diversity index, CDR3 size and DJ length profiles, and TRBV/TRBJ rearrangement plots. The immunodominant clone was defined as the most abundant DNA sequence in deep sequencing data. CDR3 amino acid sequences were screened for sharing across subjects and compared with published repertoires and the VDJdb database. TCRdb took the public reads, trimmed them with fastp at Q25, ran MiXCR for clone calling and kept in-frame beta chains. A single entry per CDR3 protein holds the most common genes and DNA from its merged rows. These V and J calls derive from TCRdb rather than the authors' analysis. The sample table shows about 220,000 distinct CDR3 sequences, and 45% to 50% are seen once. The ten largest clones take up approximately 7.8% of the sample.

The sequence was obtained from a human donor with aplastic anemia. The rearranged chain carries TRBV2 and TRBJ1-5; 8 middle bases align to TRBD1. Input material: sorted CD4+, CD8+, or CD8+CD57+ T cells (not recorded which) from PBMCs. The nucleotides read TGTGCCAGCAGAAGGACAGGGTATAGCAATCAGCCCCAGCATTTT. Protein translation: CASRRTGYSNQPQHF.